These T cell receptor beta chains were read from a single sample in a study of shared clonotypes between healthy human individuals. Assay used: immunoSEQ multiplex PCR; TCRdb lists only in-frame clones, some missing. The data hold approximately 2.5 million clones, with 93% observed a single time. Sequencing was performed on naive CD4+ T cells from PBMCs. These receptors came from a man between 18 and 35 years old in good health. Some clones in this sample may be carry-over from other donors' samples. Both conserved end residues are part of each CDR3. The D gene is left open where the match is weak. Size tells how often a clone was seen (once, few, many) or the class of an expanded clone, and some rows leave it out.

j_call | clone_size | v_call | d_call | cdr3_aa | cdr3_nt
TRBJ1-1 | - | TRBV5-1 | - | CASSPKSEVPEAFF | TGCGCCAGCAGCCCAAAAAGCGAGGTCCCTGAAGCTTTCTTT
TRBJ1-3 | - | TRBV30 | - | CAWSLSGNTIYF | TGTGCCTGGAGTTTGTCTGGAAACACCATATATTTT
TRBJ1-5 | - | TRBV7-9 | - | CASSSRAGTQPQHF | TGTGCCAGCAGCTCCCGTGCGGGGACTCAGCCCCAGCATTTT
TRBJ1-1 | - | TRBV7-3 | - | CASSLNRVAFF | TGTGCCAGCAGCTTAAACAGGGTAGCTTTCTTT
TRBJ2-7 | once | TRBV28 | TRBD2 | CASRRGLGYNEQYF | TGTGCCAGCAGACGGGGACTAGGATACAACGAGCAGTACTTC
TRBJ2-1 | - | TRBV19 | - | CAIGKRDNEQFF | TGTGCTATAGGGAAGCGCGACAATGAGCAGTTCTTC
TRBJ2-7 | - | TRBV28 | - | CASSPPSRLFEQYF | TGTGCCAGCAGTCCGCCGAGCCGGTTATTTGAGCAGTACTTC
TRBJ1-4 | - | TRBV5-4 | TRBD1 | CASSPRDRPRIREKLFF | TGTGCCAGCAGCCCAAGGGACAGACCTAGAATCCGCGAAAAACTGTTTTTT
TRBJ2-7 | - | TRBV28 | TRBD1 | CASSRGSPTYEQYF | TGTGCCAGCAGCAGGGGGTCTCCAACCTACGAGCAGTACTTC
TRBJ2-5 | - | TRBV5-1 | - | CASSFGQGRPETQYF | TGCGCCAGCAGCTTTGGGCAGGGGCGACCAGAGACCCAGTACTTC
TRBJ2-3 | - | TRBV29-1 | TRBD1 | CSVSRGRGDTQYF | TGCAGCGTCAGCAGGGGGAGAGGAGATACGCAGTATTTT
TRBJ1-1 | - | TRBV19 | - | CASSSRGRSGNTEAFF | TGTGCCAGTAGTAGCAGGGGACGTTCGGGAAACACTGAAGCTTTCTTT
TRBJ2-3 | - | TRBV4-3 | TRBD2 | CASSQAFLAGGPDTQYF | TGCGCCAGCAGCCAAGCGTTCCTAGCGGGAGGGCCAGATACGCAGTATTTT
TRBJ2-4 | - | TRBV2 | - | CASRGTFENIQYF | TGTGCCAGCAGGGGGACTTTCGAGAACATTCAGTACTTC
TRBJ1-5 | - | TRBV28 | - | CASSLTGAPFQPQHF | TGTGCCAGCAGTTTAACCGGGGCCCCATTTCAGCCCCAGCATTTT
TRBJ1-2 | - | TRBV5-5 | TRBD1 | CASSLARQGTYGYTF | TGTGCCAGCAGCTTGGCCCGACAGGGCACCTATGGCTACACCTTC
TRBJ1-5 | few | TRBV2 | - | CASSSYSNQPQHF | TGTGCCAGCAGTTCGTATAGCAATCAGCCCCAGCATTTT